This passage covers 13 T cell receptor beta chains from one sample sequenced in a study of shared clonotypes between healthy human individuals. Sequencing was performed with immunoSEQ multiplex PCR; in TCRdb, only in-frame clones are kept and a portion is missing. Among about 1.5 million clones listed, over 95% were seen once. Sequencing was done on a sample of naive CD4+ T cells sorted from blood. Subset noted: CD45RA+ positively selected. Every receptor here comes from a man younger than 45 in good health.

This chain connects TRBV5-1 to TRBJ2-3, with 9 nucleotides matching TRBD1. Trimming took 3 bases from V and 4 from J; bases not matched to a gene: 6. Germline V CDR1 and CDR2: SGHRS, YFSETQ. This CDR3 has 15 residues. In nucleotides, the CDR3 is TGCGCCAGCAGCTGGGAACAGGGGGCCTCAGATACGCAGTATTTT. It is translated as CASSWEQGASDTQYF.

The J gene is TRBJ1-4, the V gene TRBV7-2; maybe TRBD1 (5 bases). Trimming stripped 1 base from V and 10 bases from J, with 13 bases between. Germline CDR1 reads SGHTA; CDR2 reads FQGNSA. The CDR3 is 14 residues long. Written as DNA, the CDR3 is TGTGCCAGCAGCTTAGGTTCAGGGATGGGAAAACTGTTTTTT. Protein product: CASSLGSGMGKLFF.

DNA for the CDR3: TGTGCCAGCAGTGAACGCCAGCAGTTCTTC. It specifies CASSERQQFF. The genes are TRBV6-1 and TRBJ2-1; no firm D call. The germline V gene has CDR1 MNHNS and CDR2 SASEGT. V was trimmed by 2 bases and J by 11 bases, leaving 4 bases between them. CDR3 length equals 10 residues.

This CDR3 reads CAWSVGQKNQPQHF. DNA for the CDR3: TGTGCCTGGAGTGTGGGACAGAAAAATCAGCCCCAGCATTTT. This chain links TRBV30 with TRBJ1-5; 7 bases are shared with TRBD1. Germline loops: CDR1 GTSNPN, CDR2 SVGIG (reference sequence). V gave up 0 bases and J gave up 4 bases; unmatched junction bases: 3. The CDR3 loop spans 14 amino acids.

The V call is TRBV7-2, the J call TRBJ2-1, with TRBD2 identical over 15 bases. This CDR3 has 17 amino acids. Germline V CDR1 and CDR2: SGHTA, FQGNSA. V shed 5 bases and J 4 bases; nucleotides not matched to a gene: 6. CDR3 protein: CASSSRTSGRVYNEQFF. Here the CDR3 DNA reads TGTGCCAGCAGCAGCCGGACTAGCGGGAGGGTGTACAATGAGCAGTTCTTC.

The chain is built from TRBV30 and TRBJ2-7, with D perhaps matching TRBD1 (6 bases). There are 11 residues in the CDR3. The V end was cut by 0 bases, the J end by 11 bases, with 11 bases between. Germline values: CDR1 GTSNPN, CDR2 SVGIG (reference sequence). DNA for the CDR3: TGTGCCTGGAGTGTAGGGACACGGAAGTACTTC. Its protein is CAWSVGTRKYF.

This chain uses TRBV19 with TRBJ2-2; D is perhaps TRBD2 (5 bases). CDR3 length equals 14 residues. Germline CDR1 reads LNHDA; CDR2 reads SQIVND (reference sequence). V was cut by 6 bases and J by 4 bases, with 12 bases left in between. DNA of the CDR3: TGTGCCAGTAGAAGTAGGACTTCCACCGGGGAGCTGTTTTTT. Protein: CASRSRTSTGELFF.

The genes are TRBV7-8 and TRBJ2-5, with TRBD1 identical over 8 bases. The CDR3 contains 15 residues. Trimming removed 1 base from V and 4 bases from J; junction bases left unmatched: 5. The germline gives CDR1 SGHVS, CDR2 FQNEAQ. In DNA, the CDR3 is TGTGCCAGCAGCTTAGGGCAGGGGGCCCCAGAGACCCAGTACTTC. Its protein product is CASSLGQGAPETQYF.

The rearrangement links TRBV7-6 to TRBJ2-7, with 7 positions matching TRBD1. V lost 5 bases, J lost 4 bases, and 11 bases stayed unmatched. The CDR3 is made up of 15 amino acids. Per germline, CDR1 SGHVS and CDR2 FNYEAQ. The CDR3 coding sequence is TGTGCCAGCAGCCTAATACAGGGGCTGGATTACGAGCAGTACTTC. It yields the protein CASSLIQGLDYEQYF.

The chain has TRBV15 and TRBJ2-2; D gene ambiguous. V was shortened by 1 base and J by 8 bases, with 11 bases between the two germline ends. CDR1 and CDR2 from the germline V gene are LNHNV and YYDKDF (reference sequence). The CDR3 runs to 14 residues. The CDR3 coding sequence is TGTGCCACCAGCAGAGCGGCCGTATCAGGGGAGCTGTTTTTT. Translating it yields CATSRAAVSGELFF. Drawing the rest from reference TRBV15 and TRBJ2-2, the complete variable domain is DAMVIQNPRYQVTQFGKPVTLSCSQTLNHNVMYWYQQKSSQAPKLLFHYYDKDFNNEADTPDNFQSRRPNTSFCFLDIRSPGLGDTAMYLCATSRAAVSGELFFGEGSRLTVL.

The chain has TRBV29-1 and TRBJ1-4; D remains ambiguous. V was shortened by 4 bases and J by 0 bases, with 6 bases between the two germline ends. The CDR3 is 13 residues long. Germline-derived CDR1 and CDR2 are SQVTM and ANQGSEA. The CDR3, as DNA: TGCAGCGTTGGTTGGGCAACTAATGAAAAACTGTTTTTT. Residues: CSVGWATNEKLFF.

In DNA, the CDR3 is TGTGCCAGCAGCTTAGGGATGGGCTCGCTTGGCTACACCTTC. This translates into CASSLGMGSLGYTF. The chain uses TRBV7-8 and TRBJ1-2; D unresolved. The CDR3 extends over 14 amino acids. V was shortened by 1 base and J by 7 bases, with 13 bases between the two germline ends. The V gene's germline CDR1 is SGHVS and CDR2 FQNEAQ.

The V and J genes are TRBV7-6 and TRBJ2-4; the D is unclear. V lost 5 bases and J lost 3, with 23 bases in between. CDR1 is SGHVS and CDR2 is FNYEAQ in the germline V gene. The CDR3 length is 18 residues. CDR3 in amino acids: CASSPTVPTPAFKNIQYF. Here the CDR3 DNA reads TGTGCCAGCAGCCCAACCGTCCCGACCCCAGCTTTCAAAAACATTCAGTACTTC.